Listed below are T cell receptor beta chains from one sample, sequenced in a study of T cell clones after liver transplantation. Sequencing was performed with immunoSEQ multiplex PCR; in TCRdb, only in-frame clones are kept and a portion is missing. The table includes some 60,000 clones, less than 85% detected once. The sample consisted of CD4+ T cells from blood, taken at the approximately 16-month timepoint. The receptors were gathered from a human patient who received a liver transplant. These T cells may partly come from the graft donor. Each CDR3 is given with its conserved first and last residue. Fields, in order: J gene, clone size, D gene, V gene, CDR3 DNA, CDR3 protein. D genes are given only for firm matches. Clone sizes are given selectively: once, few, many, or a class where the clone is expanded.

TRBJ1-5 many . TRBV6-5 TGTGCCAGCAGTTACTCGAGGGGTAGCAATCAGCCCCAGCATTTT CASSYSRGSNQPQHF
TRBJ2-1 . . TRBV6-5 TGTGCCAGCAGTTCCTATCCAGGGGCCCCCTACAATGAGCAGTTCTTC CASSSYPGAPYNEQFF
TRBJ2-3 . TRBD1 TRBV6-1 TGTGCCACATCCCCCCGACAGGGCGGCACAGATACGCAGTATTTT CATSPRQGGTDTQYF
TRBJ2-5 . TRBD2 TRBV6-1 TGTGCCAGTACTAGCGGGGTTCAAGAGACCCAGTACTTC CASTSGVQETQYF
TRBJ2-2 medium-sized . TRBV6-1 TGTGCCAGCACCAGACGGGGGAACACCGGGGAGCTGTTTTTT CASTRRGNTGELFF
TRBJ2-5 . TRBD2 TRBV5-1 TGCGCCAGCAGCGAAGGGACTAGCGGGGCGGCGACCCAGTACTTC CASSEGTSGAATQYF
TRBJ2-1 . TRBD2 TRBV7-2 TGTGCCAGCAGCTTAGCTCCGGGGGGGCGCGAGTACAATGAGCAGTTCTTC CASSLAPGGREYNEQFF
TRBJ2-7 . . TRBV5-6 TGTGCCAGCAGCTTGTACCCAGGGGACGAGCAGTACTTC CASSLYPGDEQYF
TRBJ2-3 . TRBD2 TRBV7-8 TGTGCCAGCAGCATCTTGGCGGGAGGGAGAGTTGGCACAGATACGCAGTATTTT CASSILAGGRVGTDTQYF
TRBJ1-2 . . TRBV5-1 TGCGCCAGCAGCTTGGCGGGGTGGGGCTACACCTTC CASSLAGWGYTF
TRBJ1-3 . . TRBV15 TGTGCCACCAGCAGAGCAAGACAGGACGCTGGAAACACCATATATTTT CATSRARQDAGNTIYF
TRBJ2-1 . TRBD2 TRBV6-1 TGTGCCAGCAGTGCCGCCGGGACTAGCGGGGCCAATGAGCAGTTCTTC CASSAAGTSGANEQFF
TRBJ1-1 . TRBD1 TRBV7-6 TGTGCCAGCAGCTTGTCTCAGGGGGTCGAAGCCACTGAAGCTTTCTTT CASSLSQGVEATEAFF
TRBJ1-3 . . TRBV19 TGTGCCAGTAGTGAGGGGAACGGAAACACCATATATTTT CASSEGNGNTIYF
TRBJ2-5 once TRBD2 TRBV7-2 TGTGCCAGCAGCCGAAGACTAGGGGCGGGAGGGGAAGAGACCCAGTACTTC CASSRRLGAGGEETQYF
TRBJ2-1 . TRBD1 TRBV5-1 TGCGCTAGCAGACAGGGTGGCGGCAATGAGCAGTTCTTC CASRQGGGNEQFF
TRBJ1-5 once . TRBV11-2 TGTGCCAGCAGCTTAAGTATGGCAGGGGATCAGCCCCAGCATTTT CASSLSMAGDQPQHF
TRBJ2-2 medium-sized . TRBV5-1 TGCGCCAGCACTCACCCCCCGAACACCGGGGAGCTGTTTTTT CASTHPPNTGELFF
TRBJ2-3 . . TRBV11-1 TGTGCCAGCAGCTCGACAGGTACTGATACGCAGTATTTT CASSSTGTDTQYF
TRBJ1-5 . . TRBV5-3 TGTGCCAGAAGTTTCATCGGGGCCTGCAATCAGCCCCAGCATTTT CARSFIGACNQPQHF
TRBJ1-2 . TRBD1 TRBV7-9 TGTGCCAGCAGCGTAAGCGGAGGGACAGGGGGCGTATTTGGCTACACCTTC CASSVSGGTGGVFGYTF
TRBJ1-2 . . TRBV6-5 TGTGCCAGCAGTTATGGCCAGTATGGCTACACCTTC CASSYGQYGYTF
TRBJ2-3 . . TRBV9 TGTGCCAGCAGCCCCGGGGGAATTAGCACAGATACGCAGTATTTT CASSPGGISTDTQYF
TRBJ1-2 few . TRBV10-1 TGCGCCATCAATGACAGACACCCCAAGGGGAACACCTTC CAINDRHPKGNTF
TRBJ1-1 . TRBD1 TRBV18 TGTGCCAGCTCACCGCAAAGACAGGGGTCAAACACTGAAGCTTTCTTT CASSPQRQGSNTEAFF
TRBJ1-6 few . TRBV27 TGTGCCAGCAGCTCCACAGGGTTTGGGAATTCACCCCTCCACTTT CASSSTGFGNSPLHF
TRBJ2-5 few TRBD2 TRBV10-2 TGCGCCAGCAGTGACTACGGGACTAGTCTCGGGGAGACCCAGTACTTC CASSDYGTSLGETQYF
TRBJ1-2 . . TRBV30 TGTGCCTGGAGTGGGGACGGAAGAAACTATGGCTACACCTTC CAWSGDGRNYGYTF
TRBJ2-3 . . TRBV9 TGTGCCAGCAGCAAATCCACAGATACGCAGTATTTT CASSKSTDTQYF
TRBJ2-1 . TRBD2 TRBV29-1 TGCAGCGTTGGCACGCTCGAGCAAGCCGGGACTAGCGGTCTGTTCTTC CSVGTLEQAGTSGLFF
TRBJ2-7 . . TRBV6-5 TGTGCCAGCAGGACTCTACAGGGATACGAGCAGTACTTC CASRTLQGYEQYF
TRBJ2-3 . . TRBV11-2 TGTGCCAGCAGTTACCCCACGGGAGGCACAGATACGCAGTATTTT CASSYPTGGTDTQYF
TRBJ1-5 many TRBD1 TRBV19 TGTGCCAGTAGTATTGGGACAGGGGGCGGTCAGCCCCAGCATTTT CASSIGTGGGQPQHF
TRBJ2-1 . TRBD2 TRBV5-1 TGCGCCAGCAGCCGGGGTGGTTCTAGCGGAACCTACAATGAGCAGTTCTTC CASSRGGSSGTYNEQFF
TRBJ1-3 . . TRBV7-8 TGTGCCAGCAGCTTAACTGATGCAGGTAGTTCTGGAAACACCATATATTTT CASSLTDAGSSGNTIYF
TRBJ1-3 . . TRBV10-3 TGTGCCACCCGGGGGGCAGGCAGTAACTCTGGAAACACCATATATTTT CATRGAGSNSGNTIYF
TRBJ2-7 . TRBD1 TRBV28 TGTGCCAGCAGTTTGCGGCTTCTTTCTTCGGACAGGGGCTACGAGCAGTACTTC CASSLRLLSSDRGYEQYF
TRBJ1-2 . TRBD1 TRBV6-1 TGTGCCAGCAGTCCCCGGGACAGGCTCTATGGCTACACCTTC CASSPRDRLYGYTF
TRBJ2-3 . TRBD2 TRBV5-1 TGCGCCAGCAGCTTGGGACTAGCGGTATCTAGCACAGATACGCAGTATTTT CASSLGLAVSSTDTQYF
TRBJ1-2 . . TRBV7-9 TGTGCCAGCAGCTTAGGAGGCGGCGAGATCTATGGCTACACCTTC CASSLGGGEIYGYTF
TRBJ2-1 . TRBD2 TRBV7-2 TGTGCCAGCAGCTCCGATAGCGGGGCTCCGTTCTTC CASSSDSGAPFF
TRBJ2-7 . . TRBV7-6 TGTGCCAGCAGCCCTTCCTACGAGCAGTACTTC CASSPSYEQYF
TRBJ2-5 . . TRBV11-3 TGTGCCAGCAGTTCAGGGCAAGAGACCCAGTACTTC CASSSGQETQYF
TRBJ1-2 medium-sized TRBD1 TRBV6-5 TGTGCCAGCAGGCTGGACAGGAACTATGGCTACACCTTC CASRLDRNYGYTF
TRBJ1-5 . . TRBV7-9 TGTGCCAGCAGCCTTAGCAATCAGCCCCAGCATTTT CASSLSNQPQHF
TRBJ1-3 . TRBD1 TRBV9 TGTGCCAGCAGCGTAGGGACAGGGGTTGGAAACACCATATATTTT CASSVGTGVGNTIYF
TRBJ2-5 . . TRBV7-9 TGTGCCAGCAGCTTATTAGGGGGGGATCAAGAGACCCAGTACTTC CASSLLGGDQETQYF
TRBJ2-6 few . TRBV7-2 TGTGCCAGCAGCCCTACCTATGGCGAGGCCAACGTCCTGACTTTC CASSPTYGEANVLTF
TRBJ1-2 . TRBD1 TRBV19 TGTGCCAGTAGTAGGGACAGGGCATTCTATGGCTACACCTTC CASSRDRAFYGYTF
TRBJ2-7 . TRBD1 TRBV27 TGTGCCACCAGCCCAACAGGGGCCCGCTCCTACGAGCAGTACTTC CATSPTGARSYEQYF
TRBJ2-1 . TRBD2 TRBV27 TGTGCCAGCATTTTCTCAGCGGGAGGATCCTACAATGAGCAGTTCTTC CASIFSAGGSYNEQFF
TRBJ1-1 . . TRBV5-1 TGCGCCAGCAGCTTGGAGTCTCCCCGGTCTTTAGCTTTCTTT CASSLESPRSLAFF
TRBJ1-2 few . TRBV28 TGTGCCAGCAGTGAACAGGGTTTTGGCTATGGCTACACCTTC CASSEQGFGYGYTF
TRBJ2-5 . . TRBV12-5 TGTGCTAGTCGCGGTCCCGGGGAGACCCAGTACTTC CASRGPGETQYF
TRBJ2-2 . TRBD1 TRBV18 TGTGCCAGCTCACCGACATTGACAGGGTATAGCACCGGGGAGCTGTTTTTT CASSPTLTGYSTGELFF
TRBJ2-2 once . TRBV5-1 TGCGCCAGCAGCGGTCGAGAGGGAAACACCGGGGAGCTGTTTTTT CASSGREGNTGELFF
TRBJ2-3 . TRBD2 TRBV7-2 TGTGCCAGCAGCTCATCTGGGGTAGCGGGAATCACAGATACGCAGTATTTT CASSSSGVAGITDTQYF
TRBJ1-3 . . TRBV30 TGTGCCTGGAGTGAAAAAGGGGGTGCTGGAAACACCATATATTTT CAWSEKGGAGNTIYF
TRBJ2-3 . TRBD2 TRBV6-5 TGTGCCAGCAAGCCGGGACTAGCAGCAGATACGCAGTATTTT CASKPGLAADTQYF